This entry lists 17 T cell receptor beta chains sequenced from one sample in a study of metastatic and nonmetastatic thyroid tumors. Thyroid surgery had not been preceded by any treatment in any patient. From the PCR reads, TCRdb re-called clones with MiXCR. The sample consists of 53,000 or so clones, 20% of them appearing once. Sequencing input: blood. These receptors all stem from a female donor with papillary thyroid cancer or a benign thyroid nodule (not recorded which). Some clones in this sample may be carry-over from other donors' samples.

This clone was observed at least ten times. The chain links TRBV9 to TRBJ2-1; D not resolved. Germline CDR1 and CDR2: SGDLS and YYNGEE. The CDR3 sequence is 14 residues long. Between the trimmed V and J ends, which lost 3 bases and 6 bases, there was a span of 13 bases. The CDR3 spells CASSDSLLLNEQFF. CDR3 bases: TGTGCCAGCAGCGACTCTTTACTCCTCAATGAGCAGTTCTTC.

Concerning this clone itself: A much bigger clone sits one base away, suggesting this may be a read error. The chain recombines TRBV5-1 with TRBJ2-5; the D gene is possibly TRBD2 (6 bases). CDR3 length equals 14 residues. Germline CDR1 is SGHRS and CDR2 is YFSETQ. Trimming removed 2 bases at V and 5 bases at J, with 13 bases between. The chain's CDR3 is CASSFGREWETQYF. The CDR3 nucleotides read TGCGCCAGCAGCTTCGGACGGGAGTGGGAGACCCAGTACTTC.

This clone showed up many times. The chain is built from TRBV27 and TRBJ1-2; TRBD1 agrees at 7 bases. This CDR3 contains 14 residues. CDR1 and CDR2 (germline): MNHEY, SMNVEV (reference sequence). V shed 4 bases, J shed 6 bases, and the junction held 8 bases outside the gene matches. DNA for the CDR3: TGTGCCAGCAGTTCCCGACAGGGAAGGGATGGCTACACCTTC. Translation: CASSSRQGRDGYTF.

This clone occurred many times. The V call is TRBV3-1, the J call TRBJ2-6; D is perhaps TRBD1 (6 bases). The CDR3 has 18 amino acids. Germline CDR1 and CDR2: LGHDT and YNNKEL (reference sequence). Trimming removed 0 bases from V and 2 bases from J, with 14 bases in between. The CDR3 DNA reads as TGTGCCAGCAGCCAAGAGAGAGCAGGGGACCCTGGGGCCAACGTCCTGACTTTC. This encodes CASSQERAGDPGANVLTF.

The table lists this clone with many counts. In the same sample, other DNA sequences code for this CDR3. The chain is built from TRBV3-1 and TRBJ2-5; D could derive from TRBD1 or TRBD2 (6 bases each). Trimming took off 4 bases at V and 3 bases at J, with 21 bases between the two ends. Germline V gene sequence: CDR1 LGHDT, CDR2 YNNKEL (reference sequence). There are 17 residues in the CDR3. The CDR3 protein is CASSPPTGAASKETQYF. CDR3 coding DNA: TGTGCCAGCAGCCCTCCCACGGGGGCAGCGAGCAAAGAGACCCAGTACTTC.

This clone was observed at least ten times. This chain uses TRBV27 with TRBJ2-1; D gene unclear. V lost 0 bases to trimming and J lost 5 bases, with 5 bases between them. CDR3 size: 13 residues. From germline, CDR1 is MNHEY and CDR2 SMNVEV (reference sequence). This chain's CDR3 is CASSLSWDNEQFF. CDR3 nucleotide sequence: TGTGCCAGCAGTTTATCTTGGGACAATGAGCAGTTCTTC.

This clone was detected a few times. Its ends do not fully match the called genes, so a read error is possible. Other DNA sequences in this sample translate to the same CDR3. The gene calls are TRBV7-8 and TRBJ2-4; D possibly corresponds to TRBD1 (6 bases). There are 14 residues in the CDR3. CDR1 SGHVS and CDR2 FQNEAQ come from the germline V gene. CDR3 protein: CASSRTETEDIQYF. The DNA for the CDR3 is TGTGCTAGCAGCCGGACAGAAACGGAGGACATTCAGTACTTC. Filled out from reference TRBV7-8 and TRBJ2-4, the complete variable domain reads GAGVSQSPRYKVAKRGQDVALRCDPISGHVSLFWYQQALGQGPEFLTYFQNEAQLDKSGLPSDRFFAERPEGSVSTLKIQRTQQEDSAVYLCASSRTETEDIQYFGAGTRLSVL.

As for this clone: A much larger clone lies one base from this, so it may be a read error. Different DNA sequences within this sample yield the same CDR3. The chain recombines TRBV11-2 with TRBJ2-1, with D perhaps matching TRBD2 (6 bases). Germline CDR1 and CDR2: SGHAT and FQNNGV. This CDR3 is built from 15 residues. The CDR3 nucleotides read TGTGCCAGCAGCTTATATAGCGGTATACGGGATGAGCAGTCCTTC. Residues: CASSLYSGIRDEQSF.

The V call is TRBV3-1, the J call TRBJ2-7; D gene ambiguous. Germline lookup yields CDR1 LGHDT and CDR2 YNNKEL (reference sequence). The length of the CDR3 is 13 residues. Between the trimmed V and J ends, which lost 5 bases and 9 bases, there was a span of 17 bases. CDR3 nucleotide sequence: TGTGCCAGCAGCTCTCGGTCCGTAGAGGTGCAGTACTTC. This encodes CASSSRSVEVQYF.

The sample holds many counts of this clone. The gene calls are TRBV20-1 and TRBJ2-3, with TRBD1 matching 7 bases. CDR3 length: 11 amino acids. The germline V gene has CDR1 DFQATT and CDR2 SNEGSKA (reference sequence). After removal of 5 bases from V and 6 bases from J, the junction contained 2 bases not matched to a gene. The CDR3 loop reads CSAQQGDTQYF. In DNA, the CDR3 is TGCAGTGCTCAACAGGGGGATACGCAGTATTTT.

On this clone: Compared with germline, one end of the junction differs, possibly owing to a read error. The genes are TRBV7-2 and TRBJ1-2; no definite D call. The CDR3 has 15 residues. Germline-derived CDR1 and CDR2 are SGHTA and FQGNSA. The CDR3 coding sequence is TGTGACAGCAGTTTTTTCAGCTATGAGGCGTATGGCTACACCTTC. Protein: CDSSFFSYEAYGYTF.

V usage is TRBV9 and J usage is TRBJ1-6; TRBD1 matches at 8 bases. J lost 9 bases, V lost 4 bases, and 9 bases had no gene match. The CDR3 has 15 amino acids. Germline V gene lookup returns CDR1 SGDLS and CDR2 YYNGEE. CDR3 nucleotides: TGTGCCAGCAGCACTCCCGGGACAGGTGCTTCACCCCTCCACTTT. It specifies CASSTPGTGASPLHF.

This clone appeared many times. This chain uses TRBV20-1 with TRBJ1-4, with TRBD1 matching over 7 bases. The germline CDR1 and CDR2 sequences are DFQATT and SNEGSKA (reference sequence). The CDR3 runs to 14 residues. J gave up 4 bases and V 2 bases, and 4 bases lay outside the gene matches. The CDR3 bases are TGCAGTGCTAGAACAGGGGTGAGTAATGAAAAACTGTTTTTT. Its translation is CSARTGVSNEKLFF.

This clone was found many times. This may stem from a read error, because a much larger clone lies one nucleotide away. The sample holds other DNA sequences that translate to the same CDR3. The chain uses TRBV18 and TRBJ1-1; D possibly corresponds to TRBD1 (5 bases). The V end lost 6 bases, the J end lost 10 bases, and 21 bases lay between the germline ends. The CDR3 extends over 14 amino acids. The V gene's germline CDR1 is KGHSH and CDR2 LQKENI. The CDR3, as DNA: TGTGCCAGCTCCCCGGGAGGGGCCCCTCCTGGAGCTTTCTTT. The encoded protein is CASSPGGAPPGAFF.

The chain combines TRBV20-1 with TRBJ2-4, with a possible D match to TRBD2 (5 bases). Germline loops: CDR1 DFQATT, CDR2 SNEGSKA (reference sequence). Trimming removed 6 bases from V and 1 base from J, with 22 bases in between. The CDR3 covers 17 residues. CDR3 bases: TGCAGTGCCTTAGAGGGCGGCTTATCTAGGGCCAAAAACATTCAGTACTTC. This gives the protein CSALEGGLSRAKNIQYF.

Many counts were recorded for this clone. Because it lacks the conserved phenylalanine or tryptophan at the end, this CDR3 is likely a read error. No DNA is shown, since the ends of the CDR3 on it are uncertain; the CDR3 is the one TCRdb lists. CDR3 region: CASSPPGWGS. This chain links TRBV7-9 with TRBJ1-6; the table's D call, TRBD1, has no DNA check behind it. The CDR3 length is 10 residues, termini included. CDR1 and CDR2 (germline): SEHNR, FQNEAQ (reference sequence).

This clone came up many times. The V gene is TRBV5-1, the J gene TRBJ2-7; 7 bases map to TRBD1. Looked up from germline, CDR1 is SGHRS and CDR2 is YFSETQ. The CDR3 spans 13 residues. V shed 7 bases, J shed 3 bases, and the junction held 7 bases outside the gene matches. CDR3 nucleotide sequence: TGCGCCAGCTCCCCAGGACAGGACTACGAGCAGTACTTC. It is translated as CASSPGQDYEQYF.